Listed below are T cell receptor beta chains from one sample, sequenced in a study of T-cell reconstitution after alpha-beta-depleted transplantation in children. One entry per CDR3 protein results from TCRdb running MiXCR on the PCR reads. The profile covers around 190,000 distinct CDR3 sequences, with approximately 6.3% appearing a single time and 5.5% taken by the ten largest. Specimen: PBMCs, collected before TCRalphabeta/CD19-depleted stem cell transplant. The receptor source for this set is a boy under 10 years old with acute lymphoblastic leukemia, due to receive a stem cell transplant. CDR3s include the opening cysteine and the closing phenylalanine or tryptophan. A D gene is named only where the DNA matches it firmly. Part of the rows lack a size; the others show once, few, many or a class for expanded clones.

TRBJ2-5,NA,15,NA,TRBV25-1,TGTGCCAGCAGTGAATATCAGGGTATTCTAGAGACCCAGTACTTC,CASSEYQGILETQYF
TRBJ2-1,NA,14,many,TRBV29-1,TGCAGCGTTGATGCGAGCGACCCCTACAATGAGCAGTTCTTC,CSVDASDPYNEQFF
TRBJ2-7,NA,14,many,TRBV2,TGTGCCAGCAGGCCGGGCCTGAGCTCCTACGAGCAGTACTTC,CASRPGLSSYEQYF
TRBJ2-2,NA,14,few,TRBV19,TGTGCCAGTAGTCAGCGGGCACCCACCGGGGAGCTGTTTTTT,CASSQRAPTGELFF
TRBJ2-1,TRBD2,15,NA,TRBV5-5,TGTGCCAGCGGGGACGGGACTAGCGGGTTCAATGAGCAGTTCTTC,CASGDGTSGFNEQFF
TRBJ2-2,TRBD2,15,NA,TRBV28,TGTGCCAGCAGTGCCGCCGGGACTAGCGGCGGGGAGCTGTTTTTT,CASSAAGTSGGELFF
TRBJ1-1,NA,14,few,TRBV6-5,TGTGCCAGCAGTTACCTTGGCGGGACCACTGAAGCTTTCTTT,CASSYLGGTTEAFF
TRBJ2-3,NA,13,many,TRBV29-1,TGCAGCGTTGTGTCTGATAGCACAGATACGCAGTATTTT,CSVVSDSTDTQYF
TRBJ2-3,NA,15,many,TRBV18,TGTGCCAGCTCCCCCACCGGGACGCGAGCAGATACGCAGTATTTT,CASSPTGTRADTQYF
TRBJ2-7,NA,15,few,TRBV6-2/TRBV6-3,TGTGCCAGCAGCTCCCCCGGGACATTCTCCTACGAGCAGTACTTC,CASSSPGTFSYEQYF
TRBJ2-5,NA,17,NA,TRBV28,TGTGCCAGCAGCCTGAGCGGGACACGGGGAGGGGGTGAGACCCAGTACTTC,CASSLSGTRGGGETQYF
TRBJ2-1,NA,15,NA,TRBV11-2,TGTGCCAGCAGCCAACAGGGCTTTTCGTACAATGAGCAGTTCTTC,CASSQQGFSYNEQFF
TRBJ2-1,TRBD1,14,many,TRBV14,TGTGCCAGCAGCCTCCCCGGGACAGGGAATGAGCAGTTCTTC,CASSLPGTGNEQFF
TRBJ2-3,NA,13,many,TRBV20-1,TGCAGTGCTAGAAGCCCCGGAACCGATACGCAGTATTTT,CSARSPGTDTQYF
TRBJ2-7,NA,15,many,TRBV20-1,TGCAGTGCTAGTCTAAACCAGGGGTTTAGCGGCGAGCAGTACTTC,CSASLNQGFSGEQYF
TRBJ2-1,NA,12,few,TRBV20-1,TGCAGTGCTTTAAGGGACAACAATGAGCAGTTCTTC,CSALRDNNEQFF
TRBJ2-2,NA,13,few,TRBV6-2/TRBV6-3,TGTGCCAGCAGCAACAGACGGGCCGGGGAGCTGTTTTTT,CASSNRRAGELFF
TRBJ1-2,NA,13,many,TRBV12-3/TRBV12-4,TGTGCCAGCAGTTACGACCCGAACTATGGCTACACCTTC,CASSYDPNYGYTF
TRBJ1-1,NA,15,many,TRBV14,TGTGCCAGCAGCCAAGTAGGAACAGGGACCACTGAAGCTTTCTTT,CASSQVGTGTTEAFF
TRBJ2-3,TRBD2,18,many,TRBV11-2,TGTGCCAGCAGCCTAGGGACTAGCGGGGGGCCCAGCACAGATACGCAGTATTTT,CASSLGTSGGPSTDTQYF
TRBJ2-5,TRBD2,14,many,TRBV7-9,TGTGCCAGCAGACACGGGACTACGGGAGAGACCCAGTACTTC,CASRHGTTGETQYF
TRBJ2-7,NA,12,NA,TRBV20-1,TGCAGTGCCCCGGGGCCCTCGAACGAGCAGTACTTC,CSAPGPSNEQYF
TRBJ2-3,NA,14,many,TRBV20-1,TGCAGTGCTAGGGCGGAGGCGTACACAGATACGCAGTATTTT,CSARAEAYTDTQYF
TRBJ2-3,NA,14,many,TRBV25-1,TGTGCCAGCAGTGATCTGGGGGGGGCGGATACGCAGTATTTT,CASSDLGGADTQYF
TRBJ2-7,TRBD2,14,few,TRBV12-3/TRBV12-4,TGTGCCAGCAGTCGTCCGGGACTATACTACGAGCAGTACTTC,CASSRPGLYYEQYF
TRBJ2-2,NA,14,many,TRBV4-3,TGCGCCAGCACGCCGTTTGGGAACACCGGGGAGCTGTTTTTT,CASTPFGNTGELFF
TRBJ2-7,TRBD2,16,many,TRBV7-8,TGTGCCAGCAGCTTAGGTCGGGGACTAGCGGCCTACGAGCAGTACTTC,CASSLGRGLAAYEQYF
TRBJ2-6,NA,15,few,TRBV6-4,TGTGCCAGCAGTGACGGACACTCTGGGGCCAACGTCCTGACTTTC,CASSDGHSGANVLTF
TRBJ2-3,NA,12,many,TRBV20-1,TGCAGTGCGCCGACTGGTGGAGATACGCAGTATTTT,CSAPTGGDTQYF
TRBJ2-2,NA,15,many,TRBV7-9,TGTGCCAGCATCGGAATATCCCTCGAAACCGGGGAGCTGTTTTTT,CASIGISLETGELFF
TRBJ1-1,NA,15,NA,TRBV4-2,TGTGCCAGCAGCCAGCGTGAGGGAATGAACACTGAAGCTTTCTTT,CASSQREGMNTEAFF
TRBJ2-1,TRBD2,14,many,TRBV7-6,TGTGCCAGCAGCCCGCACACGGGAGGGGATGAGCAGTTCTTC,CASSPHTGGDEQFF
TRBJ2-7,TRBD2,18,many,TRBV25-1,TGTGCCAGCAGTGACGCCTCCGGATCTTTAGCGGGGCCCCACGAGCAGTACTTC,CASSDASGSLAGPHEQYF
TRBJ1-5,NA,15,few,TRBV27,TGTGCCAGCAGTTCCCTCCAGGGTGCCAACCAGCCCCAGCATTTT,CASSSLQGANQPQHF
TRBJ2-6,NA,17,few,TRBV3-1,TGTGCCAGCAGCCAAGACCCCCCCGCAGACGGGGCCAACGTCCTGACTTTC,CASSQDPPADGANVLTF
TRBJ2-1,TRBD1,11,many,TRBV20-1,TGCAGTGCCGTCCGGGACAGGGAACCGTTCTTC,CSAVRDREPFF
TRBJ2-7,NA,8,few,TRBV12-3/TRBV12-4,TGTGCCAGCTACGAGCAGTACTTC,CASYEQYF
TRBJ2-7,NA,13,many,TRBV28,TGTGCCAGTAGGACAGCTGCAGGGCACGAGCAGTACTTC,CASRTAAGHEQYF
TRBJ2-1,NA,15,many,TRBV15,TGTGCCACCAGCAGAGTTTGGGACGGGGGCAATGAGCAGTTCTTC,CATSRVWDGGNEQFF
TRBJ2-1,TRBD2,14,NA,TRBV4-3,TGCGCCAGCAGCCCCAACGGACTAGCCTGGGAGCAGTTCTTC,CASSPNGLAWEQFF
TRBJ2-7,NA,13,NA,TRBV11-2,TGTGCCAGCAGCTTTTCTGTTTACTACGAGCAGTACTTC,CASSFSVYYEQYF
TRBJ1-2,NA,13,many,TRBV25-1,TGTGCCAGCAGGGGGCAGGGTCCCTATGGCTACACCTTC,CASRGQGPYGYTF